Below are 18 T cell receptor beta chains sequenced from a single sample in a study of control samples from healthy donors and cancer patients. Some clones are missing from TCRdb's copy, which holds only in-frame ones; the method was immunoSEQ multiplex PCR. Of about 160,000 clones listed, 80% to 95% are singletons. Input material: blood. The receptors originated from a man in his late teens or twenties in good health.

The chain couples TRBV27 to TRBJ2-2, with 7 bases that match TRBD1. Germline-derived CDR1 and CDR2 are MNHEY and SMNVEV (reference sequence). The CDR3 has 16 residues. The V gene end was trimmed by 5 bases and the J gene end by 3 bases; junction bases not matched to a gene: 9. CDR3 sequence: CASSPNRGPDTGELFF. CDR3 in DNA: TGTGCCAGCAGTCCTAACAGGGGCCCCGACACCGGGGAGCTGTTTTTT.

The genes are TRBV11-3 and TRBJ1-1, with TRBD1 identical over 7 bases. The ends lost 4 bases at V and 8 bases at J; junction bases unmatched: 7. This CDR3 is 13 amino acids long. Germline CDR1 reads SGHNT; CDR2 reads YENEEA. The CDR3 sequence is CASSSTGVQEAFF. CDR3 DNA: TGTGCCAGCAGCTCTACAGGGGTTCAGGAAGCTTTCTTT.

The chain combines TRBV30 with TRBJ1-4, with 10 bases lining up with TRBD1. Germline V gives CDR1 GTSNPN, CDR2 SVGIG (reference sequence). J gave up 8 bases and V 5 bases, and 8 bases lay outside the gene matches. The CDR3 consists of 14 residues. CDR3: CAWAPGTGEEKLFF. CDR3 sequence (DNA): TGTGCCTGGGCCCCCGGGACAGGGGAAGAAAAACTGTTTTTT.

The V and J genes are TRBV2 and TRBJ2-7; D unresolved. The ends were cut back, 2 bases at V and 2 bases at J, with 13 bases in the middle. This CDR3 is 15 amino acids long. CDR1 is SNHLY and CDR2 is FYNNEI in the germline V gene. The DNA of the CDR3 is TGTGCCAGCAGTGAAATAGATAGGAATACCTACGAGCAGTACTTC. The encoded protein is CASSEIDRNTYEQYF.

The V gene is TRBV18, the J gene TRBJ1-6; TRBD1 might be the D (6 bases). The germline V gene encodes CDR1 KGHSH and CDR2 LQKENI. Trimming removed 7 bases from V and 4 bases from J, with 20 bases in between. This CDR3 has 17 amino acids. CDR3 amino acids: CASCRDIANEYNSPLHF. The CDR3 nucleotides are TGTGCCAGCTGCCGGGACATCGCCAACGAGTATAATTCACCCCTCCACTTT.

This clone was counted a single time. This chain joins TRBV4-1 and TRBJ1-5; 9 positions agree with TRBD1. The CDR3 is 16 amino acids. With 4 bases clipped from V and 6 bases from J, the junction kept 10 bases outside the gene matches. In germline, CDR1 is MGHRA, CDR2 YSYEKL. CDR3 sequence reads: CASSLIIGQGPQPQHF. For the CDR3, the DNA is TGCGCCAGCAGCCTAATAATCGGACAGGGGCCTCAGCCCCAGCATTTT.

The chain is built from TRBV29-1 and TRBJ1-1, with D unclear. Germline lookup yields CDR1 SQVTM and CDR2 ANQGSEA. The length of the CDR3 is 14 residues. Trimming shortened V by 6 bases and J by 5 bases, and 19 bases separated the two germline ends. This CDR3 is CSVLDLEGTTEAFF. The CDR3 bases are TGCAGCGTCCTCGACCTAGAGGGCACGACTGAAGCTTTCTTT.

The gene calls are TRBV3-1 (or the pseudogene TRBV3-2) and TRBJ2-3; D gene uncertain. Germline-derived CDR1 and CDR2 are LGHDT and YNNKEL (reference sequence). Deletions cut 7 bases from V and 4 bases from J, with 12 bases between. CDR3 length: 13 amino acids. CDR3 in DNA: TGTGCCAGCACCAACAGTGCGGCAGATACGCAGTATTTT. Translating gives CASTNSAADTQYF.

V gene TRBV7-2 combines with J gene TRBJ1-5; weak D call: TRBD1 (6 bases). The V and J ends lost 5 bases and 6 bases respectively, with 14 bases between them. The CDR3 has 14 amino acids. The germline V gene encodes CDR1 SGHTA and CDR2 FQGNSA. For the CDR3, the DNA is TGTGCCAGCAGCCAACCAGGGGCGGGTCAGCCCCAGCATTTT. Its protein product is CASSQPGAGQPQHF.

The chain uses TRBV19 and TRBJ2-5, with 8 bases lining up with TRBD1. Germline lookup yields CDR1 LNHDA and CDR2 SQIVND (reference sequence). CDR3 length: 15 residues. V trimming: 8 bases; J trimming: 4 bases; junction bases outside the gene matches: 12. Here the CDR3 reads CASSETGALAETQYF. The CDR3, as DNA: TGTGCCAGTTCCGAGACAGGGGCCCTCGCAGAGACCCAGTACTTC.

The chain's CDR3 is CASSRQDNYGYTF. The CDR3 bases are TGTGCCAGCAGCCGACAGGATAACTATGGCTACACCTTC. This chain links TRBV3-1 (or the pseudogene TRBV3-2) with TRBJ1-2; D perhaps matches TRBD1 (6 bases). The length of the CDR3 is 13 residues. The germline CDR1 and CDR2 sequences are LGHDT and YNNKEL (reference sequence). V lost 4 bases, J lost 1 base, and 7 bases lay in between.

The rearrangement joins TRBV10-3 to TRBJ2-1, with no clear D. The length of the CDR3 is 12 residues. Trimming removed 1 base from V and 7 bases from J, with 5 bases in between. Germline V gene sequence: CDR1 ENHRY, CDR2 SYGVKD. The CDR3 protein is CAISEYRNEQFF. Here the CDR3 DNA reads TGTGCCATCAGTGAGTACCGGAATGAGCAGTTCTTC.

This clone was found once. J is TRBJ1-2 and V is TRBV7-9, with a tentative D call TRBD1 (5 bases). This CDR3 contains 15 residues. Trimming pared 2 bases from V and 4 bases from J, leaving 14 bases between. CDR1 and CDR2 (germline): SEHNR, FQNEAQ (reference sequence). For the CDR3, the DNA is TGTGCCAGCAGCTTACCCCAGGGTTACAGCTATGGCTACACCTTC. Protein product: CASSLPQGYSYGYTF.

The CDR3 region has the DNA TGCGCCAGCAGCGACCTCCAGGGGGGTAATGAAAAACTGTTTTTT. It translates to CASSDLQGGNEKLFF. The V gene is TRBV5-1, the J gene TRBJ1-4, with TRBD1 identical over 7 bases. V lost 4 bases, J lost 4 bases, and 7 bases stayed unmatched. This CDR3 is built from 15 residues. Per the germline V gene, CDR1 is SGHRS and CDR2 is YFSETQ.

The CDR3 bases are TGTGCCAGCAGTGACTCGGAGGGACCCGGGGAGCTGTTTTTT. Translated: CASSDSEGPGELFF. The chain has TRBV6-4 and TRBJ2-2, with D possibly matching TRBD2 (6 bases). Deletions cut 0 bases from V and 6 bases from J, with 8 bases between. This CDR3 comprises 14 residues. In germline, CDR1 is MRHNA, CDR2 SNTAGT.

Note on this clone: One junction end disagrees with the germline gene, perhaps due to a read error. CDR3 loop: CASSQGGSGNTVYF. In nucleotides, the CDR3 is TGTGCCAGTAGTCAAGGCGGCTCTGGAAACACCGTATATTTT. J is TRBJ1-3 and V is TRBV19, with D unresolved. Germline CDR1 LNHDA, CDR2 SQIVND (reference sequence). The CDR3 runs to 14 residues. The variable domain in full, with the rest retrieved from reference TRBV19 and TRBJ1-3, is DGGITQSPKYLFRKEGQNVTLSCEQNLNHDAMYWYRQDPGQGLRLIYYSQIVNDFQKGDIAEGYSVSREKKESFPLTVTSAQKNPTAFYLCASSQGGSGNTVYFGEGSWLTVV.

This chain connects TRBV6-1 to TRBJ1-5; D is uncertain. Germline V gene lookup returns CDR1 MNHNS and CDR2 SASEGT. Trimming cost V 8 bases and J 6 bases, with 17 bases left between them. This CDR3 spans 14 amino acids. CDR3 amino acids: CASRPDLHSQPQHF. CDR3 DNA: TGTGCCAGCCGACCGGACCTGCACTCTCAGCCCCAGCATTTT.

The chain recombines TRBV7-2 with TRBJ2-3; weak D call: TRBD2 (5 bases). Germline-derived CDR1 and CDR2 are SGHTA and FQGNSA. There are 16 residues in the CDR3. Deletions cut 5 bases from V and 6 bases from J, with 21 bases between. The CDR3 loop is CASSPRAARAPDTQYF. Written as DNA, the CDR3 is TGTGCCAGCAGCCCCCGGGCTGCGAGGGCCCCGGATACGCAGTATTTT. Full variable domain (missing parts from reference TRBV7-2 and TRBJ2-3): GAGVSQSPSNKVTEKGKDVELRCDPISGHTALYWYRQSLGQGLEFLIYFQGNSAPDKSGLPSDRFSAERTGGSVSTLTIQRTQQEDSAVYLCASSPRAARAPDTQYFGPGTRLTVL.